Reported below is one T cell receptor beta chain. Here immunoSEQ multiplex PCR was the method, and the copy in TCRdb shows in-frame clones only, minus some. The sample includes about 220,000 clones, less than 85% of them seen just once. These data come from a study of blood T cell repertoires in COVID-19. Study-level information: There were acute and convalescent COVID-19 samples, and they came from the United States, Italy and Spain.

Germline assignment: CDR1 SGHRS and CDR2 YFSETQ. This CDR3 is 13 amino acids long. Deletions cut 0 bases from V and 7 bases from J, with 10 bases between. This sequence originates from a woman aged 70 to 79 with acute or convalescent COVID-19. V usage is TRBV5-1 and J usage is TRBJ1-2; no clear D. Sequencing used peripheral blood. The CDR3 reads CASSLVGRGGYTF. The CDR3 DNA is TGCGCCAGCAGCTTGGTAGGGCGGGGTGGCTACACCTTC.